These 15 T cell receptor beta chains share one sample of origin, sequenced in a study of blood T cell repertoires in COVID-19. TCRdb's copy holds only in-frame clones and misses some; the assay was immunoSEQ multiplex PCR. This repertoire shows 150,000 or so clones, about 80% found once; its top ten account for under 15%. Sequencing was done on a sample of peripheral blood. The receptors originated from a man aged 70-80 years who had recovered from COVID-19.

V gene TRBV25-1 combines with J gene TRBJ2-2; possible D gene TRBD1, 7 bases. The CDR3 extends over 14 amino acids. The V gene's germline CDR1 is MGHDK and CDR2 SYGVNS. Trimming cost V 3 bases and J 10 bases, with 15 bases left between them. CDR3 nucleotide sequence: TGTGCCAGCAGTGAGGAGGGGGCTCTACAGGAGCTGTTTTTT. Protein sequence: CASSEEGALQELFF.

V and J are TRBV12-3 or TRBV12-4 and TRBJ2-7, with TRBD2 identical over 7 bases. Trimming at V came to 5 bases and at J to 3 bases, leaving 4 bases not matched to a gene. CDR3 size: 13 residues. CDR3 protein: CASSVQRGYEQYF. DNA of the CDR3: TGTGCCAGCAGTGTCCAGCGGGGCTACGAGCAGTACTTC.

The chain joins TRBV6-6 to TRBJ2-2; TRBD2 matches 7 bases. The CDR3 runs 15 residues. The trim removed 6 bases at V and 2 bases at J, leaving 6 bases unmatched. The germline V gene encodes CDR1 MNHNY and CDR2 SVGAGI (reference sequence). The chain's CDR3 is CASSPGTTNTGELFF. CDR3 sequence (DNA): TGTGCCAGCAGCCCCGGGACTACCAACACCGGGGAGCTGTTTTTT.

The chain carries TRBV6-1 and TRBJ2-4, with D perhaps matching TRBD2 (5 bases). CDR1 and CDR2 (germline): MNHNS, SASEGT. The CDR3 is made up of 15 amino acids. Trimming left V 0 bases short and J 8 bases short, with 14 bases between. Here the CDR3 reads CASSEAGVQTYIQYF. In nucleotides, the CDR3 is TGTGCCAGCAGTGAAGCGGGAGTCCAAACTTACATTCAGTACTTC.

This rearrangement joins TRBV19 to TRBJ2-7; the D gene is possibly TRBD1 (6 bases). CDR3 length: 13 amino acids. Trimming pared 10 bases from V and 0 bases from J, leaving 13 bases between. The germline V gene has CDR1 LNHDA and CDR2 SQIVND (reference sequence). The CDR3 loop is CATAEDSSYEQYF. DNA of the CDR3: TGTGCCACGGCCGAGGACAGCTCCTACGAGCAGTACTTC. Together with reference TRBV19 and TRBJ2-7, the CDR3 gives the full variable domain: DGGITQSPKYLFRKEGQNVTLSCEQNLNHDAMYWYRQDPGQGLRLIYYSQIVNDFQKGDIAEGYSVSREKKESFPLTVTSAQKNPTAFYLCATAEDSSYEQYFGPGTRLTVT.

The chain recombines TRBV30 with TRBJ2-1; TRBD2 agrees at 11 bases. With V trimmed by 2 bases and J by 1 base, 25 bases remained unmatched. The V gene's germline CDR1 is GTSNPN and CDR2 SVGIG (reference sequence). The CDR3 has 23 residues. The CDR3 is CAWSSGQGRPGLADRKSYNEQFF. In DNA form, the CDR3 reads TGTGCCTGGAGTTCAGGACAGGGGCGACCGGGACTAGCGGACCGGAAGTCCTACAATGAGCAGTTCTTC.

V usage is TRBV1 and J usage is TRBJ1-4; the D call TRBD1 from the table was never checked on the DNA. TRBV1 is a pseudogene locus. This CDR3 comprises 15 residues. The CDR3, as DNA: TGCACCAGCAGCCGTAGACAGGAGTATCAGGAAAAACTGTTTTTT. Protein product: CTSSRRQEYQEKLFF.

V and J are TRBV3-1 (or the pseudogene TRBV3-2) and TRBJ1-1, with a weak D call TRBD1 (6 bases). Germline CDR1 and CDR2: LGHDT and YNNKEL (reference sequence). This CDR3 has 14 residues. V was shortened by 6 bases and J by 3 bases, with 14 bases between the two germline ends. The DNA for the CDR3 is TGTGCCAGCAGTCATGGACAGCCTTACACTGAAGCTTTCTTT. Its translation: CASSHGQPYTEAFF.

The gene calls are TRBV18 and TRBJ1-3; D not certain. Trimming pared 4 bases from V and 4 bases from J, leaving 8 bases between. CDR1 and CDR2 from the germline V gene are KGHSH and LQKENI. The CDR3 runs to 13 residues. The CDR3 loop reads CASSRGGGNTIYF. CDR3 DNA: TGTGCCAGCTCACGCGGAGGGGGAAACACCATATATTTT.

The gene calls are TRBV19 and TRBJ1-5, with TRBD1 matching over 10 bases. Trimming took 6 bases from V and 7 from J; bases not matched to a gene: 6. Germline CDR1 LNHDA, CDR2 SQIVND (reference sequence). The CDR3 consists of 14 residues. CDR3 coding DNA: TGTGCCAGTAGAGGGACAGGGGCGGACCAGCCCCAGCATTTT. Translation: CASRGTGADQPQHF. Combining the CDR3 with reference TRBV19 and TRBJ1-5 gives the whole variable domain DGGITQSPKYLFRKEGQNVTLSCEQNLNHDAMYWYRQDPGQGLRLIYYSQIVNDFQKGDIAEGYSVSREKKESFPLTVTSAQKNPTAFYLCASRGTGADQPQHFGDGTRLSIL.

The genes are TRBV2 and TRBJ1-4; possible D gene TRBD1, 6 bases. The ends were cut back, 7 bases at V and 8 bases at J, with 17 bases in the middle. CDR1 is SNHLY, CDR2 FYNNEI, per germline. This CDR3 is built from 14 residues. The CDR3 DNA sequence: TGTGCCAGCACCTGGGACATGGGGAGAGAAAAACTGTTTTTT. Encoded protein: CASTWDMGREKLFF. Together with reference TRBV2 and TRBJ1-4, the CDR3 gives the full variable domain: EPEVTQTPSHQVTQMGQEVILRCVPISNHLYFYWYRQILGQKVEFLVSFYNNEISEKSEIFDDQFSVERPDGSNFTLKIRSTKLEDSAMYFCASTWDMGREKLFFGSGTQLSVL.

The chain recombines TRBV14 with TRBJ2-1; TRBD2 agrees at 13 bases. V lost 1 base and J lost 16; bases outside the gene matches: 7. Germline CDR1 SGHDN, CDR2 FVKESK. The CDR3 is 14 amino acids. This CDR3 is CASSQVETSGRIFF. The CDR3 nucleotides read TGTGCCAGCAGCCAAGTTGAGACTAGCGGGAGGATTTTCTTC.

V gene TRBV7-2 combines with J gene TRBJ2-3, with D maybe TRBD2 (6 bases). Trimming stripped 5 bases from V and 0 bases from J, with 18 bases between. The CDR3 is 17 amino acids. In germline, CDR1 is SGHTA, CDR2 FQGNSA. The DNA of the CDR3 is TGTGCCAGCAGCCCCGCCCCTGGGACTTTTAGCACAGATACGCAGTATTTT. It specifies CASSPAPGTFSTDTQYF.

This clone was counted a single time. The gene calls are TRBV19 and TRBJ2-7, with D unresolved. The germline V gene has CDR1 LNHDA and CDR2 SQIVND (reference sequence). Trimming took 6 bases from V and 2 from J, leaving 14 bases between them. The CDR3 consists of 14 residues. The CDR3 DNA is TGTGCCAGTAGCGCAGGTTACCCTCCCTACGAGCAGTACTTC. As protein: CASSAGYPPYEQYF. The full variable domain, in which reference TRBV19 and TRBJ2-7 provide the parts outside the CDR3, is DGGITQSPKYLFRKEGQNVTLSCEQNLNHDAMYWYRQDPGQGLRLIYYSQIVNDFQKGDIAEGYSVSREKKESFPLTVTSAQKNPTAFYLCASSAGYPPYEQYFGPGTRLTVT.

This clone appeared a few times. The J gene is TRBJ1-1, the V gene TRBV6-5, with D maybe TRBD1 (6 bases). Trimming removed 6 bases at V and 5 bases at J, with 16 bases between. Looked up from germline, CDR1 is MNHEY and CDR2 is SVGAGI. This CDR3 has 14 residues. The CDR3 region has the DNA TGTGCCAGCAGGATCACACAGGGTGGGACTGAAGCTTTCTTT. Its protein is CASRITQGGTEAFF.